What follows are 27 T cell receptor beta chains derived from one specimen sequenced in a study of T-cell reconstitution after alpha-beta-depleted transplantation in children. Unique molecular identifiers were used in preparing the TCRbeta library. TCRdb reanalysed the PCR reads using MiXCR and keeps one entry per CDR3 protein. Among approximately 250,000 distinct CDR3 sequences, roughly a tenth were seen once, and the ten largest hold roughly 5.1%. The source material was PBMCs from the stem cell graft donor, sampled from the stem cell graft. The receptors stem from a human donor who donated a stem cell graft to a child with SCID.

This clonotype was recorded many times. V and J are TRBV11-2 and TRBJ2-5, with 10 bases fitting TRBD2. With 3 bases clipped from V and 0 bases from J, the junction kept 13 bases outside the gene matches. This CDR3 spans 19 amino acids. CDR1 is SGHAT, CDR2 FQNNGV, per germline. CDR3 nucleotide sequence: TGTGCCAGCAGCTTTCCCCTAGCGGGGGCCAATTTGTACCAAGAGACCCAGTACTTC. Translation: CASSFPLAGANLYQETQYF.

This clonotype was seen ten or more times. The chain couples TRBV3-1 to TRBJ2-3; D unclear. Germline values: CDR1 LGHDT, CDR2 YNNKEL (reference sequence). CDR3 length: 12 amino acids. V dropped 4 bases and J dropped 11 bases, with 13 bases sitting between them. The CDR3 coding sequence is TGTGCCAGCAGCCTCAGGACCGCCGAGCAGTATTTT. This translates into CASSLRTAEQYF.

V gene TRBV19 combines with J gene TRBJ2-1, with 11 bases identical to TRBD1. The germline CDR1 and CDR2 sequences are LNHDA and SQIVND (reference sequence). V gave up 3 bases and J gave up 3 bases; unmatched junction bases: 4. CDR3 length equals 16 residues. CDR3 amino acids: CASSIPGTGGYNEQFF. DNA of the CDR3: TGTGCCAGTAGTATCCCCGGGACAGGGGGCTACAATGAGCAGTTCTTC.

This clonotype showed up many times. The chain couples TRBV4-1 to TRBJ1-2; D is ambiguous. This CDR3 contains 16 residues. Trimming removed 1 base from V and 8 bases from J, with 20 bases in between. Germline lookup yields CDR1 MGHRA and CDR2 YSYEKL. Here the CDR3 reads CASSQAGSGSRLGYTF. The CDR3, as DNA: TGCGCCAGCAGCCAAGCAGGTTCCGGCAGCCGTTTGGGCTACACCTTC.

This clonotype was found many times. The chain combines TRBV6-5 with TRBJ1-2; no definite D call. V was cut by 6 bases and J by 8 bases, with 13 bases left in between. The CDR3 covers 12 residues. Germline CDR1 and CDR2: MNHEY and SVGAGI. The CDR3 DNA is TGTGCCAGCAGCCCCGCCGGACGGGGCTACACCTTC. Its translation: CASSPAGRGYTF.

For the CDR3, the DNA is TGTGCCAGCAGTTTAGCGGTGGGCAATGAGCAGTTCTTC. Encoded protein: CASSLAVGNEQFF. V and J are TRBV12-3 or TRBV12-4 and TRBJ2-1; D is ambiguous. The V end was cut by 0 bases, the J end by 6 bases, with 6 bases between. CDR3 length equals 13 residues.

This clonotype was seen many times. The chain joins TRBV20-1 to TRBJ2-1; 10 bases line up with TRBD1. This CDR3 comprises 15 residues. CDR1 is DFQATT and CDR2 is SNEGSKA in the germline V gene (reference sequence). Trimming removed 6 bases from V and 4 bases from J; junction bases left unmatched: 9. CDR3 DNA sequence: TGCAGTGCAGACACCGGGACAGGGGATTACAATGAGCAGTTCTTC. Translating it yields CSADTGTGDYNEQFF.

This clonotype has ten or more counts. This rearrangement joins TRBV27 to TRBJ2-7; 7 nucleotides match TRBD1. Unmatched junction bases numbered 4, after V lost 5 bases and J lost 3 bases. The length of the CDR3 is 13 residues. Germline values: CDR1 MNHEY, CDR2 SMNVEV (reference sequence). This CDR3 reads CASSPTGYYEQYF. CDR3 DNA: TGTGCCAGCAGTCCGACAGGGTACTACGAGCAGTACTTC.

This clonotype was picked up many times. In DNA form, the CDR3 reads TGCGCCAGCAGCTGGGACAGCGACAATGAAAAACTGTTTTTT. Amino acid sequence: CASSWDSDNEKLFF. The rearrangement uses TRBV5-1 and TRBJ1-4, with 7 bases that match TRBD1. The germline V gene encodes CDR1 SGHRS and CDR2 YFSETQ. The CDR3 covers 14 residues. Unmatched junction bases numbered 4, after V lost 3 bases and J lost 5 bases.

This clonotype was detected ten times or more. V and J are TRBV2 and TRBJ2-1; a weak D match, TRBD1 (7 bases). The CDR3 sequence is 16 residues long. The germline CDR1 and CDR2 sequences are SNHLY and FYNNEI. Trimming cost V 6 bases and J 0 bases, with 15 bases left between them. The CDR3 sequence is CASSARGAVSYNEQFF. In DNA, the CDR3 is TGTGCCAGCAGCGCCAGGGGGGCGGTCTCCTACAATGAGCAGTTCTTC.

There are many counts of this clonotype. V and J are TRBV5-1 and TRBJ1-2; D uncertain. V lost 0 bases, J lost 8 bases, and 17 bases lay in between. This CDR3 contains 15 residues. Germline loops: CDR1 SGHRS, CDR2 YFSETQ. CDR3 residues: CASSLAAGYGLGYTF. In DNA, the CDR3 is TGCGCCAGCAGCTTGGCGGCGGGGTATGGGCTCGGCTACACCTTC.

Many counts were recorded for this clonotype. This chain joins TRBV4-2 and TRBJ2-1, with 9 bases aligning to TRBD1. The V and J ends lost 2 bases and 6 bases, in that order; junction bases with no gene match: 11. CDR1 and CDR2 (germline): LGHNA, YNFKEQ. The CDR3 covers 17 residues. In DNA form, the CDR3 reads TGTGCCAGCAGCCAATCTCCCAGACAGGGGGTTGGCAATGAGCAGTTCTTC. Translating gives CASSQSPRQGVGNEQFF.

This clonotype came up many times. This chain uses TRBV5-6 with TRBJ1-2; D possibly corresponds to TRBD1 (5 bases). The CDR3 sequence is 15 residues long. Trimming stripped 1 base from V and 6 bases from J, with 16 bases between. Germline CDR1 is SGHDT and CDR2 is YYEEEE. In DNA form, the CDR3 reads TGTGCCAGCAGCTTGCCGGGACCCCTAGACCATGGCTACACCTTC. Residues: CASSLPGPLDHGYTF.

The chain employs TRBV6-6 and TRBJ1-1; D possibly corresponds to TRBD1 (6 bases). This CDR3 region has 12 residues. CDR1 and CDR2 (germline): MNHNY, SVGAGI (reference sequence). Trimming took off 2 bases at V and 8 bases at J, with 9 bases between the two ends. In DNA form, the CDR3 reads TGTGCCAGCAGTTACGGACAGCTCGAAGCTTTCTTT. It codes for CASSYGQLEAFF.

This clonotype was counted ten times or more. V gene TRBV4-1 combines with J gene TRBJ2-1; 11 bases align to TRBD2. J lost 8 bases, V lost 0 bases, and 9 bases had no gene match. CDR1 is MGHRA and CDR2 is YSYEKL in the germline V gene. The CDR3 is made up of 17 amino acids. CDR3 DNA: TGCGCCAGCAGCCAAGAGATAGCGGGGGGGATTAGGGATGAGCAGTTCTTC. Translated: CASSQEIAGGIRDEQFF.

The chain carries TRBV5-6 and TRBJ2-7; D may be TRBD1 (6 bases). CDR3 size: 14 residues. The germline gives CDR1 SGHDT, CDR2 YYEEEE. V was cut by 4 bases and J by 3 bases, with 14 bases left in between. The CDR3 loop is CASSVFTGSYEQYF. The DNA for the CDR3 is TGTGCCAGCAGCGTATTCACAGGGAGCTACGAGCAGTACTTC.

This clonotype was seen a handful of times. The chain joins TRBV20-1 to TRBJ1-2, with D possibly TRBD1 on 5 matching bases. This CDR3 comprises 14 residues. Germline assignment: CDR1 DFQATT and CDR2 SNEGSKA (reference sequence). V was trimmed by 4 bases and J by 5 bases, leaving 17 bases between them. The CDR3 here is CSAIDQGRFYGYTF. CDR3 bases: TGCAGTGCTATAGACCAGGGACGATTTTATGGCTACACCTTC.

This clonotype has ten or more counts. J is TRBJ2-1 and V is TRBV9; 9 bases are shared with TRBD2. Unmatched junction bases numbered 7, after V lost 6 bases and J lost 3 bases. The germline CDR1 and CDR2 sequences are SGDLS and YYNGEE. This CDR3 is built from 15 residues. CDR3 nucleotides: TGTGCCAGCACCCTTAGCGGGGGTCTCTACAATGAGCAGTTCTTC. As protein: CASTLSGGLYNEQFF.

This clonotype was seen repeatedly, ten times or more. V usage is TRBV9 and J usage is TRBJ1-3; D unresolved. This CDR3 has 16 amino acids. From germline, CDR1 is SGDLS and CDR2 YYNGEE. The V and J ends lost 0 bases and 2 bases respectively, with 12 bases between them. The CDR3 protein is CASSVAVTETGNTIYF. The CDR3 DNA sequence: TGTGCCAGCAGCGTAGCGGTCACCGAGACTGGAAACACCATATATTTT.

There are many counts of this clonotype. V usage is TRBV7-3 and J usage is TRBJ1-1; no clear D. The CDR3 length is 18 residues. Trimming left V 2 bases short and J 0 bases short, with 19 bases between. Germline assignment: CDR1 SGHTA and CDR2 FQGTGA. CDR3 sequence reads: CASSLVGEIGGMNTEAFF. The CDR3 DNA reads TGTGCCAGCAGCTTAGTAGGAGAGATTGGTGGCATGAACACTGAAGCTTTCTTT. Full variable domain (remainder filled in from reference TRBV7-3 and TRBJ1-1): GAGVSQTPSNKVTEKGKYVELRCDPISGHTALYWYRQSLGQGPEFLIYFQGTGAADDSGLPNDRFFAVRPEGSVSTLKIQRTERGDSAVYLCASSLVGEIGGMNTEAFFGQGTRLTVV.

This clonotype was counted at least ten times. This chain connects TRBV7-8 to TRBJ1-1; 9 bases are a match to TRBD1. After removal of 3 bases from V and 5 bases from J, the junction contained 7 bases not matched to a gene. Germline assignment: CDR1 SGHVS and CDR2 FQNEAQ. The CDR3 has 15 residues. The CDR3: CASSFRDRVETEAFF. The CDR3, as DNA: TGTGCCAGCAGCTTTAGGGACAGGGTGGAGACTGAAGCTTTCTTT.

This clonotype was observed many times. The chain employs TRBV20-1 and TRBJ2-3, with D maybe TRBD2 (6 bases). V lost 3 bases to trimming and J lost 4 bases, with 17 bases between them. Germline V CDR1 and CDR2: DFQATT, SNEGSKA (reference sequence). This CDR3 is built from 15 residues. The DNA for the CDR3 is TGCAGTGCTAGGACCCCTCGGGGGTGGGCAGATACGCAGTATTTT. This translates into CSARTPRGWADTQYF.

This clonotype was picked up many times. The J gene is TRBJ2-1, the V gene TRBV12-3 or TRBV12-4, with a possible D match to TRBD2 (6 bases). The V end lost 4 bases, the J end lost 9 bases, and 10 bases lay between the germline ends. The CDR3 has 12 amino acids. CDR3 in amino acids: CASSSLALEQFF. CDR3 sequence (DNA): TGTGCCAGCAGTTCCCTAGCGCTTGAGCAGTTCTTC.

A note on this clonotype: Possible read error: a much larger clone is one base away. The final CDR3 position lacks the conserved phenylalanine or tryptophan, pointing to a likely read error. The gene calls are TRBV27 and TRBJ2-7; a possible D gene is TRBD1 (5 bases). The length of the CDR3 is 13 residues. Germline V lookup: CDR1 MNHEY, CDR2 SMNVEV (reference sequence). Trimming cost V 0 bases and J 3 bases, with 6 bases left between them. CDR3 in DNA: TGTGCCAGCAGTTTATCAGGGGACTACGAGCAGTACCTC. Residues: CASSLSGDYEQYL.

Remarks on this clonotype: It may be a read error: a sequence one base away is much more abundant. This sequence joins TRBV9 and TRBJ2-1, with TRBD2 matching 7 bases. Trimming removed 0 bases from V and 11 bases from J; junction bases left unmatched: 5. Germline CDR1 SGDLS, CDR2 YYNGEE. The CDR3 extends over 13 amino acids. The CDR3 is CASSVVGGPQQFF. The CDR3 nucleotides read TGTGCCAGCAGCGTAGTGGGAGGGCCCCAGCAGTTCTTC. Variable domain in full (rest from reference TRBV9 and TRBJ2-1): DSGVTQTPKHLITATGQRVTLRCSPRSGDLSVYWYQQSLDQGLQFLIQYYNGEERAKGNILERFSAQQFPDLHSELNLSSLELGDSALYFCASSVVGGPQQFFGPGTRLTVL.

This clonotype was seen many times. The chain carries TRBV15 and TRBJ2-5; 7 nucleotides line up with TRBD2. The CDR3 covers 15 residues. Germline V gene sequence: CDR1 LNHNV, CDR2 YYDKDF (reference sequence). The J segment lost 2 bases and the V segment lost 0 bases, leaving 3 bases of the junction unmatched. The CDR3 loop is CATSREFGRQETQYF. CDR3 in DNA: TGTGCCACCAGCAGAGAGTTCGGGAGGCAAGAGACCCAGTACTTC.

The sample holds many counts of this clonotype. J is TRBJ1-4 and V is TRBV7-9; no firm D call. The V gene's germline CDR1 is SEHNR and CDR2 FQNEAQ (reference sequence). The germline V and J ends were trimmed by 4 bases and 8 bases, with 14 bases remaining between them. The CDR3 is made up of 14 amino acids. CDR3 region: CASSSGSVGEKLFF. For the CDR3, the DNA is TGTGCCAGCAGCTCGGGGTCGGTCGGAGAAAAACTGTTTTTT.